The 13 T cell receptor beta chains reported below all come from one sample, sequenced in a study of blood T cell repertoires in COVID-19. Sequencing was performed with immunoSEQ multiplex PCR; in TCRdb, only in-frame clones are kept and a portion is missing. In the table there are approximately 170,000 clones, around 80% of which are singletons. The sample taken for sequencing was peripheral blood. All receptors come from a woman aged 80 or over with acute or convalescent COVID-19.

This chain joins TRBV5-1 and TRBJ2-3; D uncertain. Germline V CDR1 and CDR2: SGHRS, YFSETQ. Between the trimmed V and J ends, which lost 2 bases and 3 bases, there was a span of 4 bases. The CDR3 contains 12 residues. CDR3 loop: CASSFSTDTQYF. Here the CDR3 DNA reads TGCGCCAGCAGCTTCAGTACAGATACGCAGTATTTT.

The chain employs TRBV28 and TRBJ2-7; 9 bases line up with TRBD2. This CDR3 is 14 amino acids long. The germline gives CDR1 MDHEN, CDR2 SYDVKM. The V and J ends lost 5 bases and 2 bases, in that order; junction bases with no gene match: 4. The chain's CDR3 is CASSAGGPPYEQYF. For the CDR3, the DNA is TGTGCCAGCAGTGCGGGAGGGCCCCCCTACGAGCAGTACTTC.

The chain uses TRBV30 and TRBJ1-2, with a possible D match to TRBD1 (5 bases). This CDR3 is 14 amino acids long. Per germline, CDR1 GTSNPN and CDR2 SVGIG (reference sequence). V dropped 4 bases and J dropped 7 bases, with 19 bases sitting between them. CDR3 amino acids: CAWNQGMGSGGYTF. For the CDR3, the DNA is TGTGCCTGGAACCAGGGAATGGGGTCAGGTGGCTACACCTTC.

This sequence joins TRBV19 and TRBJ2-3, with D unresolved. The germline CDR1 and CDR2 sequences are LNHDA and SQIVND (reference sequence). Trimming removed 3 bases at V and 4 bases at J, with 8 bases between. The CDR3 length is 13 residues. CDR3 protein: CASSMGHPDTQYF. As DNA, the CDR3 is TGTGCCAGTAGTATGGGCCACCCAGATACGCAGTATTTT.

The V call is TRBV6-5, the J call TRBJ2-7, with 7 bases identical to TRBD1. V lost 6 bases to trimming and J lost 0 bases; unmatched junction nucleotides: 8. Looked up from germline, CDR1 is MNHEY and CDR2 is SVGAGI. This CDR3 spans 15 amino acids. The CDR3 DNA follows: TGTGCCAGCAGACTAACCCGGGACAGCTCCTACGAGCAGTACTTC. Translating gives CASRLTRDSSYEQYF.

The chain links TRBV6-6 to TRBJ2-7; D is possibly TRBD2 (6 bases). This CDR3 region has 14 residues. V dropped 5 bases and J dropped 2 bases, with 13 bases sitting between them. The germline gives CDR1 MNHNY, CDR2 SVGAGI (reference sequence). The CDR3 bases are TGTGCCAGCAGTACCCCGTCGGGGGCCTACGAGCAGTACTTC. Amino acids: CASSTPSGAYEQYF.

The chain is built from TRBV6-4 and TRBJ2-1; D might be TRBD2 (6 bases). CDR3 size: 18 residues. V lost 0 bases and J 10 bases, leaving 25 bases between the germline ends. Per the germline V gene, CDR1 is MRHNA and CDR2 is SNTAGT. The CDR3 bases are TGTGCCAGCAGTGACTCCCGAAAACTAGCCGTTGCCGCATCGGAGCAGTTCTTC. Translating it yields CASSDSRKLAVAASEQFF.

As for this clone: This clone may be a read error of a much larger clone one base away. The genes are TRBV7-9 and TRBJ1-6; D is undetermined. Germline V CDR1 and CDR2: SEHNR, FQNEAQ (reference sequence). V lost 1 base and J lost 4, with 5 bases in between. The CDR3 loop spans 14 amino acids. CDR3 nucleotides: TGTGCCAGCAGCTTAGACCAGTATAATTCACCCCTCCACTTT. Amino acids: CASSLDQYNSPLHF.

V gene TRBV28 combines with J gene TRBJ1-2; 8 nucleotides line up with TRBD1. CDR1 is MDHEN, CDR2 SYDVKM, per germline. The V segment lost 6 bases and the J segment 2 bases; nucleotides outside the gene matches: 5. The CDR3 totals 14 residues. The CDR3 DNA reads TGTGCCAGCAGCTACCGGGACAGGAACTATGGCTACACCTTC. Translating gives CASSYRDRNYGYTF.

A few counts support this clone. As the CDR3 is not closed by the conserved phenylalanine or tryptophan, this likely results from a read error. No DNA is shown, since the ends of the CDR3 on it are uncertain; the CDR3 is the one TCRdb lists. This chain connects TRBV5-1 to TRBJ2-7; TRBD1, the D gene given by the table, was not confirmed from the DNA. The CDR3 is made up of 18 amino acids, end residues included. From germline, CDR1 is SGHRS and CDR2 YFSETQ. CDR3 in amino acids: CASSQLPIGEDRDEVGTY.

CDR3 sequence: CASRGTGGPYYGYTF. The CDR3 DNA sequence: TGTGCCAGCAGAGGGACAGGGGGTCCCTACTATGGCTACACCTTC. The chain combines TRBV28 with TRBJ1-2; 11 bases agree with TRBD1. This CDR3 has 15 amino acids. Germline lookup yields CDR1 MDHEN and CDR2 SYDVKM. V dropped 6 bases and J dropped 3; count of bases not matched to a gene: 6.

This sequence joins TRBV4-3 and TRBJ2-1; 10 bases are shared with TRBD2. From germline, CDR1 is LGHNA and CDR2 YSLEER. The CDR3 is 18 amino acids. The V segment lost 0 bases and the J segment 5 bases; nucleotides outside the gene matches: 10. The CDR3 loop is CASSQDEAGGRRDNEQFF. CDR3 in DNA: TGCGCCAGCAGCCAAGACGAAGCGGGGGGGCGAAGGGACAATGAGCAGTTCTTC.

The chain combines TRBV19 with TRBJ1-1; D might be TRBD1 (5 bases). The germline V gene has CDR1 LNHDA and CDR2 SQIVND (reference sequence). CDR3 length: 14 residues. V lost 4 bases to trimming and J lost 1 base, with 10 bases between them. In DNA form, the CDR3 reads TGTGCCAGTAGTAGCGGACATCAGAACACTGAAGCTTTCTTT. Amino acids: CASSSGHQNTEAFF.